This paragraph covers one TCR beta chain sequence. The data originate from a study of blood T cell repertoires in COVID-19. The data were produced by immunoSEQ multiplex PCR, yet TCRdb's version contains in-frame clones alone and is incomplete. The sample contains roughly 350,000 clones, 85% to 90% of which appear only once. The source is a woman in her 70s with COVID-19, enrolled during active disease. The specimen sequenced was peripheral blood.

The DNA of the CDR3 is TGTGCCTGGAGTGTAGAGACTAGCGGGGGGCCGAAGCAGTTCTTC. This encodes CAWSVETSGGPKQFF. The chain is built from TRBV30 and TRBJ2-1, with 13 bases lining up with TRBD2. Germline CDR1 reads GTSNPN; CDR2 reads SVGIG (reference sequence). V was pared by 0 bases and J by 11 bases, with 7 bases of the junction left unmatched. This CDR3 region has 15 residues. Supplemented by reference TRBV30 and TRBJ2-1, the full variable domain reads SQTIHQWPATLVQPVGSPLSLECTVEGTSNPNLYWYRQAAGRGLQLLFYSVGIGQISSEVPQNLSASRPQDRQFILSSKKLLLSDSGFYLCAWSVETSGGPKQFFGPGTRLTVL.